Below are 8 T cell receptor beta chains sequenced from a single sample in a study of cytomegalovirus exposure and HLA in healthy donors (dated by TCRdb to about 2017). Library preparation used the immunoSEQ multiplex PCR assay. The multiplex PCR relied on a mix of 60 forward primers for TCR Vbeta segments and 13 reverse primers for TCR Jbeta segments. The source is immuneACCESS, and TCRdb retained only in-frame sequences with V and J called. Part of the clones is not carried over; for the studies checked, unresolved V genes explain less than half of this, and the remainder is unexplained. The sample records about 130,000 clones, approximately 72% of which are singletons. Less than 3.5% of the sample comes from the top ten. Sequencing input: PBMCs. The receptor set was obtained from a human donor in good health.

With regard to this clone: The CDR3 end shows no conserved phenylalanine or tryptophan, and so a read error is likely. The limits of the CDR3 on the DNA are not certain, so only TCRdb's listed CDR3 is given. The chain recombines TRBV7-2 with TRBJ2-7; the table's D gene call, TRBD1, was not cross checked with the DNA. CDR1 and CDR2 (germline): SGHTA, FQGNSA. The CDR3 is 12 amino acids long, termini counted. CDR3 sequence reads: CASSLGGNRVVL.

CDR3 nucleotides: TGTGCCAGCAGCAGTGTGGCAGGGGTACTCGAGTACGAGCAGTACTTC. Amino acid sequence: CASSSVAGVLEYEQYF. This chain joins TRBV7-9 and TRBJ2-7; maybe TRBD1 (6 bases). Trimming removed 5 bases at V and 4 bases at J, with 21 bases between. From germline, CDR1 is SEHNR and CDR2 FQNEAQ (reference sequence). The CDR3 sequence is 16 residues long.

This clone was counted a few times. This chain uses TRBV5-6 with TRBJ2-4; the D is unclear. Trimming took 0 bases from V and 8 from J, leaving 12 bases between them. CDR3 length equals 14 residues. Germline V gene lookup returns CDR1 SGHDT and CDR2 YYEEEE. The CDR3 DNA reads as TGTGCCAGCAGCTTGGGCCAGACTGTAGACATTCAGTACTTC. Translation gives CASSLGQTVDIQYF.

The chain couples TRBV5-1 to TRBJ2-6, with D unresolved. CDR3 length: 15 amino acids. Germline V gives CDR1 SGHRS, CDR2 YFSETQ. Trimming left V 0 bases short and J 0 bases short, with 4 bases between. The CDR3 DNA is TGCGCCAGCAGCTTGGACTTCTCTGGGGCCAACGTCCTGACTTTC. Amino acid sequence: CASSLDFSGANVLTF. The variable domain in full, completed from reference TRBV5-1 and TRBJ2-6, reads KAGVTQTPRYLIKTRGQQVTLSCSPISGHRSVSWYQQTPGQGLQFLFEYFSETQRNKGNFPGRFSGRQFSNSRSEMNVSTLELGDSALYLCASSLDFSGANVLTFGAGSRLTVL.

This clone was seen more than once but under ten times. This chain links TRBV18 with TRBJ1-6; 10 nucleotides agree with TRBD1. With V trimmed by 4 bases and J by 9 bases, 9 bases remained unmatched. The CDR3 sequence is 16 residues long. Germline V gene lookup returns CDR1 KGHSH and CDR2 LQKENI. DNA of the CDR3: TGTGCCAGCTCACAAGACCCCGGGACAGGGGTTTCACCCCTCCACTTT. It is translated as CASSQDPGTGVSPLHF.

This clone was found a few times. V gene TRBV9 combines with J gene TRBJ1-1; maybe TRBD1 (6 bases). Germline values: CDR1 SGDLS, CDR2 YYNGEE. Trimming shortened V by 3 bases and J by 1 base, and 22 bases separated the two germline ends. The length of the CDR3 is 18 residues. CDR3 sequence: CASSGPQGPQSWNTEAFF. The CDR3 nucleotides are TGTGCCAGCAGCGGCCCACAGGGCCCTCAGTCCTGGAACACTGAAGCTTTCTTT.

The rearrangement uses TRBV2 and TRBJ2-7; 7 bases match TRBD1. J lost 3 bases, V lost 9 bases, and 8 bases had no gene match. Germline CDR1 and CDR2: SNHLY and FYNNEI. The CDR3 loop spans 13 amino acids. DNA for the CDR3: TGTGCCAGTACCGGGACAGCCAACTACGAGCAGTACTTC. Amino acids: CASTGTANYEQYF.

The chain recombines TRBV9 with TRBJ2-3; a weak D match, TRBD2 (6 bases). The germline gives CDR1 SGDLS, CDR2 YYNGEE. CDR3 length: 16 amino acids. The ends were cut back, 4 bases at V and 2 bases at J, with 17 bases in the middle. The CDR3 spells CASSSGGSGPTDTQYF. The DNA of the CDR3 is TGTGCCAGCAGCTCTGGGGGTAGCGGACCCACAGATACGCAGTATTTT.